The 21 T cell receptor beta chains below were found in one sample sequenced in a study of CD8 T cells in Susac syndrome (dated by TCRdb to about 2019). The library was generated by the immunoSEQ multiplex PCR assay. RNA was extracted using the RNeasy kit, and roughly 0.45 to 1 ug of the RNA was reverse transcribed with random hexamers. TCRdb cleaned the public reads at Q25 with fastp, built clones with MiXCR and kept in-frame beta chains. Entries are consolidated by CDR3 protein sequence, retaining the most common genes and DNA. This sample lists 150,000 to 200,000 distinct CDR3 sequences; 90% to 95% were detected once. The top ten hold 0.075% to 0.095% of the sample. The material sequenced was CD4+ T cells from PBMCs. The receptors were gathered from a human donor with Susac syndrome.

This clonotype was seen only once. The chain uses TRBV20-1 and TRBJ2-5, with D possibly TRBD2 on 7 matching bases. Looked up from germline, CDR1 is DFQATT and CDR2 is SNEGSKA (reference sequence). V lost 5 bases to trimming and J lost 3 bases, with 10 bases between them. This CDR3 contains 12 residues. The CDR3 nucleotides are TGCAGTGCTCAAGGGGGGGAAGAGACCCAGTACTTC. Translated: CSAQGGEETQYF.

The chain has TRBV7-9 and TRBJ2-1, with TRBD2 as a possible D gene (6 bases). Per the germline V gene, CDR1 is SEHNR and CDR2 is FQNEAQ (reference sequence). V gave up 6 bases and J gave up 6 bases, with 18 bases separating them. The CDR3 consists of 15 residues. The CDR3 nucleotides are TGTGCCAGCAGGCATGGGGTAGCGGACCTCAATGAGCAGTTCTTC. The encoded protein is CASRHGVADLNEQFF.

The CDR3 DNA follows: TGTGCCAGCAGTTCCGGGACAAGTCTGTTTTTT. Translation gives CASSSGTSLFF. The V call is TRBV28, the J call TRBJ1-4; D might be TRBD1 (6 bases). Trimming took off 4 bases at V and 14 bases at J, with 11 bases between the two ends. The germline CDR1 and CDR2 sequences are MDHEN and SYDVKM. The CDR3 has 11 residues. Drawing the rest from reference TRBV28 and TRBJ1-4, the complete variable domain is DVKVTQSSRYLVKRTGEKVFLECVQDMDHENMFWYRQDPGLGLRLIYFSYDVKMKEKGDIPEGYSVSREKKERFSLILESASTNQTSMYLCASSSGTSLFFGSGTQLSVL.

The V call is TRBV20-1, the J call TRBJ1-5, with D tentatively TRBD1 (5 bases). V was trimmed by 6 bases and J by 5 bases, leaving 23 bases between them. Per germline, CDR1 DFQATT and CDR2 SNEGSKA (reference sequence). This CDR3 has 16 amino acids. The CDR3 DNA is TGCAGTGCAAAGGAGTGGGGCAGGGAGTCGGATCAGCCCCAGCATTTT. This encodes CSAKEWGRESDQPQHF.

The chain carries TRBV7-9 and TRBJ2-2; 7 bases fit TRBD2. Per germline, CDR1 SEHNR and CDR2 FQNEAQ (reference sequence). The CDR3 contains 12 residues. Germline trimming cut 5 bases from V and 11 bases from J; bases unmatched to any gene: 5. CDR3 region: CASSRGDLELFF. Here the CDR3 DNA reads TGTGCCAGCAGCCGGGGGGATCTAGAGCTGTTTTTT.

The gene calls are TRBV5-5 and TRBJ2-1; D might be TRBD2 (6 bases). Between the trimmed V and J ends, which lost 2 bases and 1 base, there was a span of 25 bases. CDR3 length: 20 residues. Per the germline V gene, CDR1 is SGHKS and CDR2 is YYEKEE (reference sequence). The chain's CDR3 is CASSFRFSGLAKISYNEQFF. CDR3 sequence (DNA): TGTGCCAGCAGCTTTCGATTTTCGGGACTCGCGAAAATATCCTACAATGAGCAGTTCTTC.

The chain is built from TRBV15 and TRBJ1-5; the D is unclear. The CDR3 extends over 16 amino acids. CDR1 LNHNV and CDR2 YYDKDF come from the germline V gene (reference sequence). Trimming stripped 3 bases from V and 0 bases from J, with 12 bases between. The CDR3 reads CATSRRRIYSNQPQHF. The CDR3 DNA reads as TGTGCCACCAGCAGGAGGCGGATTTATAGCAATCAGCCCCAGCATTTT. Full variable domain (remainder filled in from reference TRBV15 and TRBJ1-5): DAMVIQNPRYQVTQFGKPVTLSCSQTLNHNVMYWYQQKSSQAPKLLFHYYDKDFNNEADTPDNFQSRRPNTSFCFLDIRSPGLGDTAMYLCATSRRRIYSNQPQHFGDGTRLSIL.

The rearrangement joins TRBV3-1 to TRBJ2-7; 8 nucleotides match TRBD2. Germline trimming cut 1 base from V and 3 bases from J; bases unmatched to any gene: 5. The germline CDR1 and CDR2 sequences are LGHDT and YNNKEL (reference sequence). The CDR3 extends over 15 amino acids. The CDR3 is CASSQAAGEVYEQYF. The CDR3, as DNA: TGTGCCAGCAGCCAAGCAGCGGGAGAGGTCTACGAGCAGTACTTC.

The CDR3 protein is CASSLAGGKYGYTF. As DNA, the CDR3 is TGTGCCAGCAGCTTGGCCGGCGGCAAGTATGGCTACACCTTC. The chain recombines TRBV5-4 with TRBJ1-2; D gene unclear. The V end was cut by 0 bases, the J end by 5 bases, with 11 bases between. The germline gives CDR1 SGHNT, CDR2 YYREEE (reference sequence). This CDR3 has 14 residues.

A few counts support this clonotype. The rearrangement uses TRBV6-5 and TRBJ2-7, with a tentative D call TRBD1 (5 bases). V lost 2 bases to trimming and J lost 4 bases, with 9 bases between them. This CDR3 contains 13 residues. Germline lookup yields CDR1 MNHEY and CDR2 SVGAGI. The CDR3 nucleotides read TGTGCCAGCAGTTACAGGACATCTTACGAGCAGTACTTC. Translating it yields CASSYRTSYEQYF.

V gene TRBV25-1 combines with J gene TRBJ2-7; no reliable D call. This CDR3 is built from 15 residues. In germline, CDR1 is MGHDK, CDR2 SYGVNS. V lost 4 bases to trimming and J lost 0 bases, with 13 bases between them. CDR3 coding DNA: TGTGCCAGCAGTGGCCTAGGCCAAAGCTCCTACGAGCAGTACTTC. It is translated as CASSGLGQSSYEQYF.

The chain joins TRBV19 to TRBJ1-4; D gene uncertain. The CDR3 totals 14 residues. Looked up from germline, CDR1 is LNHDA and CDR2 is SQIVND (reference sequence). V lost 5 bases, J lost 4 bases, and 11 bases lay in between. The CDR3 coding sequence is TGTGCCAGTAGTTTCGGCGGCTATAATGAAAAACTGTTTTTT. This sequence encodes CASSFGGYNEKLFF.

The chain's CDR3 is CASSRTGTSATEAFF. DNA of the CDR3: TGTGCCAGCAGTAGGACAGGAACGTCGGCCACTGAAGCTTTCTTT. The chain employs TRBV9 and TRBJ1-1; TRBD1 agrees at 7 bases. The CDR3 contains 15 residues. The germline V gene has CDR1 SGDLS and CDR2 YYNGEE. V lost 5 bases, J lost 4 bases, and 11 bases stayed unmatched. Filled out from reference TRBV9 and TRBJ1-1, the complete variable domain reads DSGVTQTPKHLITATGQRVTLRCSPRSGDLSVYWYQQSLDQGLQFLIQYYNGEERAKGNILERFSAQQFPDLHSELNLSSLELGDSALYFCASSRTGTSATEAFFGQGTRLTVV.

This chain links TRBV12-5 with TRBJ2-5; possible D gene TRBD2, 6 bases. CDR1 is LGHNT and CDR2 is FRNRAP in the germline V gene. The ends were cut back, 5 bases at V and 5 bases at J, with 15 bases in the middle. The CDR3 extends over 14 amino acids. The CDR3 is CASGPTTGRETQYF. CDR3 coding DNA: TGTGCTAGTGGTCCCACTACTGGGAGGGAGACCCAGTACTTC.

This chain uses TRBV9 with TRBJ2-3, with D unclear. The V gene lost 0 bases and the J gene lost 0 bases, with 14 bases spanning the gap. Germline CDR1 is SGDLS and CDR2 is YYNGEE. CDR3 length: 17 amino acids. The CDR3: CASSVGSVQASTDTQYF. CDR3 nucleotide sequence: TGTGCCAGCAGCGTAGGATCTGTCCAGGCTAGCACAGATACGCAGTATTTT. The whole variable domain, remainder taken from reference TRBV9 and TRBJ2-3, is DSGVTQTPKHLITATGQRVTLRCSPRSGDLSVYWYQQSLDQGLQFLIQYYNGEERAKGNILERFSAQQFPDLHSELNLSSLELGDSALYFCASSVGSVQASTDTQYFGPGTRLTVL.

The chain is built from TRBV12-3 or TRBV12-4 and TRBJ2-5; D unresolved. V dropped 3 bases and J dropped 5 bases, with 10 bases sitting between them. The CDR3 is 13 residues long. CDR3 bases: TGTGCCAGCAGTTTCGGCTATCGGGAGACCCAGTACTTC. Translation: CASSFGYRETQYF.

V usage is TRBV27 and J usage is TRBJ2-3, with 10 nucleotides matching TRBD2. V gave up 3 bases and J gave up 1 base; unmatched junction bases: 4. The germline CDR1 and CDR2 sequences are MNHEY and SMNVEV (reference sequence). The CDR3 covers 16 residues. The CDR3: CASSFRLAGGTDTQYF. CDR3 coding DNA: TGTGCCAGCAGTTTTAGGCTAGCGGGGGGCACAGATACGCAGTATTTT.

The chain carries TRBV29-1 and TRBJ1-2; D gene ambiguous. Per germline, CDR1 SQVTM and CDR2 ANQGSEA. The CDR3 spans 15 residues. The germline V and J ends were trimmed by 0 bases and 7 bases, with 18 bases remaining between them. For the CDR3, the DNA is TGCAGCGTTGAAGATGGGGTCTGGGGTCCGGGTGGCTACACCTTC. Protein sequence: CSVEDGVWGPGGYTF.

The J gene is TRBJ2-3, the V gene TRBV24-1; D call uncertain. Trimming pared 7 bases from V and 8 bases from J, leaving 12 bases between. CDR1 is KGHDR and CDR2 is SFDVKD in the germline V gene. There are 12 residues in the CDR3. The DNA for the CDR3 is TGTGCCACCAGCGAGCTCGCCGGTACGCAGTATTTT. Residues: CATSELAGTQYF.

The chain carries TRBV20-1 and TRBJ1-4; D not resolved. This CDR3 has 12 residues. V was trimmed by 1 base and J by 3 bases, leaving 3 bases between them. Germline assignment: CDR1 DFQATT and CDR2 SNEGSKA (reference sequence). The chain's CDR3 is CSARGPNEKLFF. The DNA of the CDR3 is TGCAGTGCTAGAGGTCCTAATGAAAAACTGTTTTTT.

CDR3 coding DNA: TGCAGTGCTAGAGATCGGACAGGAAAACTCTACGAGCAGTACTTC. Amino acids: CSARDRTGKLYEQYF. V usage is TRBV20-1 and J usage is TRBJ2-7, with 7 positions matching TRBD1. This CDR3 contains 15 residues. With 0 bases clipped from V and 3 bases from J, the junction kept 8 bases outside the gene matches. Germline lookup yields CDR1 DFQATT and CDR2 SNEGSKA (reference sequence).